The T cell receptor (beta chain) described here comes from a study of tumor-infiltrating lymphocytes in primary liver carcinoma. Constant-region priming of around 490 ng total RNA yielded TCR beta cDNA. Employing slightly modified ARM-PCR, three nested multiplex PCR rounds were run, and these gave rise to the TCR beta libraries. TCRdb re-called the multiplex PCR reads with MiXCR, one entry per CDR3 protein. The sample comprises approximately 320,000 distinct CDR3 sequences, nearly 60% of which are singletons, and more than 15% rests with the top ten. There are a few counts of this clonotype. Both blood RNA, taken from unsorted whole blood, and germline DNA were extracted. None of the patients had received treatment, and all had chronic HBV infection. This TCR came from a woman in her thirties with primary liver carcinoma and hepatitis B virus infection. Sequenced: peripheral blood.

The CDR3 region is CASSLRLAGNEQFF. CDR3 coding DNA: TGTGCCAGCAGTTTAAGGTTAGCGGGCAATGAGCAGTTCTTC. The chain couples TRBV28 to TRBJ2-1; 7 bases fit TRBD2. CDR3 length: 14 amino acids. Germline loops: CDR1 MDHEN, CDR2 SYDVKM. Trimming cost V 2 bases and J 6 bases; bases outside gene matches: 4. Full variable domain (outside the CDR3, taken from reference TRBV28 and TRBJ2-1): DVKVTQSSRYLVKRTGEKVFLECVQDMDHENMFWYRQDPGLGLRLIYFSYDVKMKEKGDIPEGYSVSREKKERFSLILESASTNQTSMYLCASSLRLAGNEQFFGPGTRLTVL.